The TCR beta chain described here comes from a study of blood T cells in healthy people across ages (dated by TCRdb to 2015 to 2017). Looking at the study overall: In model experiments, template switching captured about one uniquely barcoded TCR beta cDNA molecule for every two T cells. To track age-related changes in TCR beta repertoire diversity, the study relied on deep sequencing normalized with unique cDNA molecular identifiers. Donors were grouped into four age groups: young (average 16 years), middle-aged (roughly 37), aged (around 56) and long-lived (about 82). For two donors (one aged 18 to 29 and one aged 80 or older), the study analyzed two additional independent replicas of 1 million unique cDNA reads from the same blood draw. Study-level results and caveats: The CMV infection status of donors was not known, potentially confounding age-related changes in expanded clonotypes. Bulk unsorted PBMC profiling prevented conclusive comparison of naive and antigen-experienced compartments. Observed TCR beta diversity per million T cells fell roughly linearly with age, and a significant reduction was already apparent by age roughly 40. Estimates of total diversity from one million sequenced T cells were regarded as lower bounds and underestimates. A strong correlation was found between observed TCR beta diversity and the percentage of naive T cells measured by flow cytometry. Compared with the aged group, more naive CD4+ T cells, fewer expanded clones and increased TCR diversity were shown by the long-lived group, suggesting age selection.

Library creation used 5' RACE. Reads for this sample came from an Illumina HiSeq 2500. A second about 6 to 11 cycle PCR used a sample-barcoded 5' primer and a J-beta primer mix. A template-switch 5' adaptor carrying 12 random nucleotides introduced a unique molecular identifier onto each TCR beta cDNA molecule. Each sample yielded at least 3 million CDR3-containing paired-end reads. First-strand cDNA was synthesized from all RNA with the Mint cDNA synthesis kit, primed by a TRBC-specific oligonucleotide. After uracil-DNA glycosylase treatment, a first 18-cycle PCR used universal primers M1SS and BC2_uni_R on all cDNA. The source study handled its data this way. For normalization, 1 million high-quality reads were randomly selected from each sample, with every read carrying a distinct molecular identifier. Instead of being binned into consensus sequences, reads that shared molecular identifiers were thrown out. MiTCR, with a Q25 quality threshold and the strictest error-elimination algorithm, was used for CDR3 identification, clonotype clustering and error correction. A nonparametric unseen species model with Euler transformation was used to estimate a lower bound on total TCR beta diversity. TCRdb applied fastp at Q25 and MiXCR to the public reads, then kept only in-frame beta chains. Under each unique CDR3 protein, matching rows form one entry showing the most common genes and DNA. TCRdb's processing, not the authors', yielded these V and J calls. This sample is represented by about 540,000 distinct CDR3 sequences; nearly 25% of them were singletons. The ten largest account for approximately 8.7% of the sample.

The germline V gene (reference sequence) gives CDR1 as SEHNR and CDR2 as FQNEAQ. From the cysteine up to the phenylalanine, the CDR3 has a length of 17 residues. CDR3 DNA is the only sequence kept; it has 51 bases, read in frame from the first base. The donors were some 36 Caucasian individuals from Russia, aged about 6 to 95 years, who were systemically healthy. Each donor gave roughly 9.5 milliliters of peripheral blood, collected into EDTA-treated Vacutainer tubes. Ficoll-Paque density-gradient centrifugation was used to isolate PBMCs, with at least 7 million per sample. Trizol reagent was used to extract total RNA from PBMCs, with at least 5.5 micrograms per sample. Naive CD45RAhigh/CD27high T cell percentages were measured by flow cytometry on a PBMC aliquot from every donor. In regard to this clonotype: The clone's antigen remains unknown. The record has no base qualities; no much larger clone is one base away.

The sample also formed part of further work on T cells of mothers and their children. According to the second study: The donors were nine systemically healthy Caucasian individuals, made up of three mothers and their six children. cDNA synthesis consumed the entire amount of extracted RNA, loaded at approximately 1.6 ug RNA in each 15 ul reaction. In the second PCR, the M1S primer added sample barcodes and 2-4 random nucleotides. More than 8.5 million TCR beta CDR3 reads were obtained from each mother, and several million reads were obtained from each child. TCR recombination output is similarly shaped by thymic selection in related and unrelated pairs, with a minor effect exerted by inherited differences. Related mother-child pairs always showed normalized repertoire overlap that was slightly higher than in unrelated mother-child pairs, though the difference was never significant. With a sensitivity of about 100 clones per million clonotypes, no persistent microchimeric T cell clones were detected. In the study, deep NGS was used to compare the TCR beta repertoires of mothers and children, and features distinguishing related mother-child pairs from unrelated individuals were sought. The mean age was roughly 36 +/- 4 years for the mothers and around 11 +/- 4 years for the children. After adapter ligation was performed with NEBNext reagents, the libraries were sequenced on an Illumina HiSeq 2000 with 100+100 nt paired-end reads. To avoid cross-contamination, the mother libraries and the child libraries were prepared a month apart and sequenced in separate runs. For each donor, between roughly 450,000 and 2,300,000 distinct TCR beta clonotypes were identified. Naive TCR beta clonotypes were estimated from low-frequency clonotypes matched to each donor's FACS-determined naive share, without sorting.

The clonotype comes from a boy younger than 18 in good health. The rearranged segments are TRBV7-9 and TRBJ2-3, and perhaps TRBD1 as D gene, on 5 matching bases. With the DNA end fitting TRBJ1-5 better, the J assignment may be wrong. The specimen sequenced was blood. The CDR3 reads as follows: CASSLAARGTSTDTQHF. Read as DNA, the sequence is TGTGCCAGCAGCTTAGCCGCTCGGGGGACTAGCACAGATACGCAGCATTTT.